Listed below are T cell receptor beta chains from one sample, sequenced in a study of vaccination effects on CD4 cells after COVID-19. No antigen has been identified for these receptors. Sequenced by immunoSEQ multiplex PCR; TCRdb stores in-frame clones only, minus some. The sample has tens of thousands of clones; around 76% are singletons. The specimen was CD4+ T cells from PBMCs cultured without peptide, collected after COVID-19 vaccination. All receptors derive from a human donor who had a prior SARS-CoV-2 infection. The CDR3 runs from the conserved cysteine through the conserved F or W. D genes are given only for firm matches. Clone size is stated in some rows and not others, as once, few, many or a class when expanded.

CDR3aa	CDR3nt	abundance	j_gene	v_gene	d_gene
CASSHILGRTANEKLFF	TGTGCCAGCAGCCACATTCTAGGCCGGACGGCTAATGAAAAACTGTTTTTT	NA	TRBJ1-4	TRBV3-1/TRBV3-2	NA
CAISPTGGGNTIYF	TGTGCCATCAGCCCGACAGGGGGGGGAAACACCATATATTTT	few	TRBJ1-3	TRBV10-3	TRBD1
CASSPQGQGAGGYTF	TGTGCCAGCAGCCCCCAAGGACAGGGGGCGGGAGGCTACACCTTC	NA	TRBJ1-2	TRBV7-9	TRBD1
CASSEWGRNTEAFF	TGTGCCAGCAGTGAATGGGGCCGCAACACTGAAGCTTTCTTT	once	TRBJ1-1	TRBV6-1	NA
CASSHLRTGQNEKLFF	TGTGCCAGCAGCCACCTTAGGACAGGGCAAAATGAAAAACTGTTTTTT	few	TRBJ1-4	TRBV3-1/TRBV3-2	TRBD1
CASSQVSVGGYNEQFF	TGCGCCAGCAGCCAAGTCTCAGTTGGGGGCTACAATGAGCAGTTCTTC	once	TRBJ2-1	TRBV4-1	NA
CASSQDVVAWETQYF	TGCGCCAGCAGCCAAGATGTGGTCGCCTGGGAGACCCAGTACTTC	NA	TRBJ2-5	TRBV4-3	NA
CASSAGLAGQPQHF	TGTGCCAGCAGCGCTGGTCTAGCAGGGCAGCCCCAGCATTTT	NA	TRBJ1-5	TRBV9	NA
CASSYSNRGAYEQYF	TGTGCCAGCAGTTACTCTAACAGGGGGGCCTACGAGCAGTACTTC	NA	TRBJ2-7	TRBV6-5	TRBD1
CSASSDYGGGYTF	TGCAGTGCTAGTTCTGACTATGGGGGTGGCTACACCTTC	NA	TRBJ1-2	TRBV20-1	NA
CASSRPDFPHSTDTQYF	TGTGCCAGCAGCAGGCCGGACTTCCCACATAGCACAGATACGCAGTATTTT	few	TRBJ2-3	TRBV11-2	NA
CASSYPRGGYFYEQYF	TGTGCCAGCAGTTACCCCCGGGGCGGGTATTTCTACGAGCAGTACTTC	NA	TRBJ2-7	TRBV6-6	NA
CASSPVGRAGYEQYF	TGCGCCAGCAGCCCTGTGGGTAGGGCCGGCTACGAGCAGTACTTC	NA	TRBJ2-7	TRBV5-1	NA
CASSQGGLAGYNEQFF	TGCGCCAGCAGCCAAGGAGGCCTAGCGGGTTACAATGAGCAGTTCTTC	few	TRBJ2-1	TRBV4-1	TRBD2
CASSRLGMADTQYF	TGTGCCAGCAGCCGCCTAGGGATGGCAGATACGCAGTATTTT	NA	TRBJ2-3	TRBV6-5	NA
CASSVGTGGGEKLFF	TGTGCCAGCAGCGTAGGGACAGGGGGCGGTGAAAAACTGTTTTTT	once	TRBJ1-4	TRBV9	TRBD1
CASSPKGRGGETQYF	TGTGCCAGCTCACCAAAAGGGCGAGGAGGAGAGACCCAGTACTTC	NA	TRBJ2-5	TRBV18	NA
CASSYLRGGMSLFF	TGTGCCAGCAGTTACTTAAGGGGGGGCATGAGTCTGTTTTTT	NA	TRBJ1-4	TRBV6-5	NA
CASNRDENYGYTF	TGTGCCAGCAATAGGGACGAAAACTATGGCTACACCTTC	NA	TRBJ1-2	TRBV5-6	NA
CASSTGAKNIQYF	TGTGCCAGCAGTACCGGGGCCAAAAACATTCAGTACTTC	NA	TRBJ2-4	TRBV7-2	NA
CASSQQSGVEQFF	TGTGCCAGCAGTCAACAAAGCGGAGTTGAGCAGTTCTTC	few	TRBJ2-1	TRBV12-3/TRBV12-4	NA
CATSDGQGEQPQHF	TGTGCCACCAGCGATGGACAGGGCGAGCAGCCCCAGCATTTT	NA	TRBJ1-5	TRBV24-1	TRBD1
CASSLLFYEQYF	TGTGCCAGCAGTTTATTGTTCTACGAGCAGTACTTC	NA	TRBJ2-7	TRBV28	NA
CASSQSGYYGYTF	TGTGCCAGCAGCCAATCTGGGTACTATGGCTACACCTTC	NA	TRBJ1-2	TRBV3-1/TRBV3-2	NA
CASSLAGGRSEQFF	TGTGCCAGCAGCCTAGCGGGAGGGCGGTCGGAGCAGTTCTTC	once	TRBJ2-1	TRBV5-4	TRBD2
CASSYRPTDWHRGQYF	TGTGCCAGCAGTTATCGCCCGACGGACTGGCACAGGGGCCAGTACTTC	NA	TRBJ2-5	TRBV6-2/TRBV6-3	TRBD1
CATSRDLGLAGGRLEQYF	TGTGCCACCAGCAGAGATTTGGGACTGGCGGGGGGACGTTTGGAGCAGTACTTC	NA	TRBJ2-7	TRBV15	TRBD2
CASSPVGSSYNEQFF	TGTGCCAGCAGTCCAGTGGGCAGCTCCTACAATGAGCAGTTCTTC	NA	TRBJ2-1	TRBV6-5	NA
CASSQAVLAGSDTQYF	TGCGCCAGCAGCCAAGCCGTTCTAGCGGGGTCAGATACGCAGTATTTT	NA	TRBJ2-3	TRBV4-1	TRBD2
CSVLTAGGDKQFF	TGCAGCGTTTTGACAGCGGGAGGGGACAAGCAGTTCTTC	NA	TRBJ2-1	TRBV29-1	TRBD2
CASSLLSAGESYEQYF	TGCGCCAGCAGCCTATTATCAGCGGGAGAGTCCTACGAGCAGTACTTC	NA	TRBJ2-7	TRBV5-1	TRBD2
CASSLASYNEQFF	TGTGCCAGCAGTTTAGCTAGCTACAATGAGCAGTTCTTC	once	TRBJ2-1	TRBV12-3/TRBV12-4	NA
CASSVDGRVYNEQFF	TGTGCCAGCAGCGTAGACGGGAGGGTCTACAATGAGCAGTTCTTC	NA	TRBJ2-1	TRBV9	TRBD2
CASSYSGGIDGYTF	TGTGCCAGCAGTTACTCCGGTGGTATTGATGGCTACACCTTC	few	TRBJ1-2	TRBV6-5	NA
CAGLHRGFNEQFF	TGTGCCGGACTACACCGGGGGTTCAATGAGCAGTTCTTC	NA	TRBJ2-1	TRBV5-6	NA
CASSLSTGGDSPLHF	TGCGCCAGCAGCCTCTCTACAGGAGGGGATTCACCCCTCCACTTT	NA	TRBJ1-6	TRBV5-1	NA
CAINDPGQGETQYF	TGTGCCATCAATGACCCGGGACAGGGGGAGACCCAGTACTTC	NA	TRBJ2-5	TRBV10-3	TRBD1
CASSSGTAALYEKLFF	TGTGCCAGCAGCTCCGGGACAGCCGCGCTCTATGAAAAACTGTTTTTT	NA	TRBJ1-4	TRBV5-5	TRBD1
CASSLFLQETQYF	TGTGCCAGCAGCCTTTTCCTCCAAGAGACCCAGTACTTC	NA	TRBJ2-5	TRBV7-2	NA
CASRPPPLAGDTGELFF	TGTGCCAGCAGACCTCCCCCCCTAGCGGGGGACACCGGGGAGCTGTTTTTT	NA	TRBJ2-2	TRBV3-1/TRBV3-2	TRBD2
CASSDHDRGEAQETQYF	TGCGCCAGCAGTGACCACGACAGGGGAGAGGCCCAAGAGACCCAGTACTTC	NA	TRBJ2-5	TRBV10-1	TRBD1
CASSQVGQGLGYGYTF	TGCGCCAGCAGCCAAGTCGGTCAGGGTTTAGGCTATGGCTACACCTTC	NA	TRBJ1-2	TRBV4-1	NA
CASSPRQGPTEAFF	TGTGCCAGCAGCCCCCGACAGGGGCCCACTGAAGCTTTCTTT	NA	TRBJ1-1	TRBV7-2	TRBD1
CASSSGIGMNTEAFF	TGTGCCAGCAGTTCAGGGATTGGGATGAACACTGAAGCTTTCTTT	NA	TRBJ1-1	TRBV6-5	NA
CASSLGRAARYF	TGTGCCAGCAGCTTAGGTAGGGCGGCGCGGTACTTC	few	TRBJ2-7	TRBV11-3	NA
CASSFRLAVNTGELFF	TGTGCCAGCAGTTTCAGGCTAGCGGTGAACACCGGGGAGCTGTTTTTT	NA	TRBJ2-2	TRBV27	TRBD2
CAISTGGHEKLFF	TGTGCCATCAGTACAGGGGGTCATGAAAAACTGTTTTTT	NA	TRBJ1-4	TRBV10-3	TRBD1
CASRETLTSNEKLFF	TGTGCCAGCAGAGAGACGCTGACCTCTAATGAAAAACTGTTTTTT	NA	TRBJ1-4	TRBV3-1/TRBV3-2	NA
CASRHPGSTEAFF	TGTGCCAGCAGGCACCCGGGGTCCACTGAAGCTTTCTTT	once	TRBJ1-1	TRBV6-6	NA
CASSTRGEGNEQFF	TGTGCCAGCAGCACTAGAGGGGAGGGGAATGAGCAGTTCTTC	NA	TRBJ2-1	TRBV7-9	TRBD2
CASSGGLAYTGELFF	TGTGCCAGCAGCGGGGGACTAGCGTACACCGGGGAGCTGTTTTTT	few	TRBJ2-2	TRBV2	TRBD2